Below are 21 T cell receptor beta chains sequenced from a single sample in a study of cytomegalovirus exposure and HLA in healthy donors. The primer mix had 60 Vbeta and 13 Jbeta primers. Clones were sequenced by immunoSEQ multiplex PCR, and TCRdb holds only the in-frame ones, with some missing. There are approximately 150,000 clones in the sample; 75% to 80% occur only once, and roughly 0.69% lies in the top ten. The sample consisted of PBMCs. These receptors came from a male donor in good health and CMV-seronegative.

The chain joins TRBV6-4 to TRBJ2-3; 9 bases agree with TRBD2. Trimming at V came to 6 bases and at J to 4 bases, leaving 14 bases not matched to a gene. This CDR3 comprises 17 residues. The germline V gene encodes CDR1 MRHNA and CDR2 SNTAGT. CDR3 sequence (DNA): TGTGCCAGCAGCAGGCGGGGGAGCGGGAGGAGGGCAGATACGCAGTATTTT. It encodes CASSRRGSGRRADTQYF.

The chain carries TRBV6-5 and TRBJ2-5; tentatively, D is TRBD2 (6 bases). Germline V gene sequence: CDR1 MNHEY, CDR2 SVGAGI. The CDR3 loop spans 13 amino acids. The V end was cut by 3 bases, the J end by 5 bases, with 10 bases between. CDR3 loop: CASSYGTYETQYF. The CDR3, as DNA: TGTGCCAGCAGTTATGGGACTTATGAGACCCAGTACTTC.

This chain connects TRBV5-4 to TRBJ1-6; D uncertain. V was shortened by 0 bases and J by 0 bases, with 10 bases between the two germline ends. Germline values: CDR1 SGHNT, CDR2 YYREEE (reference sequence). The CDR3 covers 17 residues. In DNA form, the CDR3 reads TGTGCCAGCAGCTTGGCCGGGGTGAGCTCCTATAATTCACCCCTCCACTTT. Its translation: CASSLAGVSSYNSPLHF. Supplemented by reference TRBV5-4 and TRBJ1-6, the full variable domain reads ETGVTQSPTHLIKTRGQQVTLRCSSQSGHNTVSWYQQALGQGPQFIFQYYREEENGRGNFPPRFSGLQFPNYSSELNVNALELDDSALYLCASSLAGVSSYNSPLHFGNGTRLTVT.

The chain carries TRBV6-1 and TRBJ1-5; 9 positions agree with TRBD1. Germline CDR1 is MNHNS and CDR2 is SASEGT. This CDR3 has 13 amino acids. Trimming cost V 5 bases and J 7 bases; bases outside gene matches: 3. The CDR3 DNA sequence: TGTGCCAGCAGTCCGGACAGGGGCCAGCCCCAGCATTTT. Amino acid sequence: CASSPDRGQPQHF.

CDR3 sequence (DNA): TGTGCCAGCACCCAAATGGGGACAGGGGCCCACGAGCAGTACTTC. It codes for CASTQMGTGAHEQYF. The V call is TRBV27, the J call TRBJ2-7, with 10 bases lining up with TRBD1. With 7 bases clipped from V and 5 bases from J, the junction kept 11 bases outside the gene matches. Germline-derived CDR1 and CDR2 are MNHEY and SMNVEV (reference sequence). The CDR3 runs to 15 residues.

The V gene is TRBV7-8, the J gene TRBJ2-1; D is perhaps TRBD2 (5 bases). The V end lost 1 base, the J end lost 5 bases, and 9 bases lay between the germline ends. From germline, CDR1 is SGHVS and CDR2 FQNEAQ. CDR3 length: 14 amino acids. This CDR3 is CASSLGTLDNEQFF. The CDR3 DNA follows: TGTGCCAGCAGCTTAGGGACTCTGGACAATGAGCAGTTCTTC.

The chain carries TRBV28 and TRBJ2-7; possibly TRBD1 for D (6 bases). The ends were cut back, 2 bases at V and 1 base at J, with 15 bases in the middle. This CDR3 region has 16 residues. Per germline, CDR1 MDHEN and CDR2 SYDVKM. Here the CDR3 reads CASSLSIPGDSYEQYF. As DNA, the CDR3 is TGTGCCAGCAGTTTAAGTATCCCAGGGGATTCCTACGAGCAGTACTTC.

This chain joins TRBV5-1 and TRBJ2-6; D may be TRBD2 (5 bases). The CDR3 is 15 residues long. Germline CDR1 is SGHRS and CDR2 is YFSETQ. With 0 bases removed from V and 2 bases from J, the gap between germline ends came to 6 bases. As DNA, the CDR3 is TGCGCCAGCAGCTTGGAGGGAGCTGGGGCCAACGTCCTGACTTTC. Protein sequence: CASSLEGAGANVLTF.

CDR3 bases: TGTGCCAGCAGTTTAGATCCGCGGACTAGGACCTACGAGCAGTACTTC. It translates to CASSLDPRTRTYEQYF. The rearrangement uses TRBV27 and TRBJ2-7; TRBD2 aligns across 7 bases. Germline CDR1 is MNHEY and CDR2 is SMNVEV (reference sequence). V shed 2 bases and J 2 bases; nucleotides not matched to a gene: 9. CDR3 length: 16 residues.

CDR3 DNA sequence: TGTGCCAGCAGTGGCCGGACCGGGACACTGAACTACGAGCAGTACTTC. Amino acids: CASSGRTGTLNYEQYF. The rearrangement joins TRBV6-1 to TRBJ2-7, with D perhaps TRBD1 (6 bases). The V end was cut by 4 bases, the J end by 3 bases, with 19 bases between. The length of the CDR3 is 16 residues. Germline V gene data show CDR1 as MNHNS and CDR2 as SASEGT.

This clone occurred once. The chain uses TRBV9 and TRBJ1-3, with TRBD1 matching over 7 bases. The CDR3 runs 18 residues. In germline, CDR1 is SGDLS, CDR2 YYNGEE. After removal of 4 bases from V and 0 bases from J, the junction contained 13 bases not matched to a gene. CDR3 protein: CASSQQTGQLFSGNTIYF. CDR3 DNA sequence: TGTGCCAGCAGCCAACAGACAGGGCAATTGTTCTCTGGAAACACCATATATTTT.

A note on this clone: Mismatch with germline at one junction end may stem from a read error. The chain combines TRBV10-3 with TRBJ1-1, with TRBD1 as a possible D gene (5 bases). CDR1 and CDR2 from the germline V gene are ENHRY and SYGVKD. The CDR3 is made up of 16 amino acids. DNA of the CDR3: TGTGCCAGCAGTTACTCCTTCAGGGCCATGAACACTGAAGCTTTCTTT. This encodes CASSYSFRAMNTEAFF.

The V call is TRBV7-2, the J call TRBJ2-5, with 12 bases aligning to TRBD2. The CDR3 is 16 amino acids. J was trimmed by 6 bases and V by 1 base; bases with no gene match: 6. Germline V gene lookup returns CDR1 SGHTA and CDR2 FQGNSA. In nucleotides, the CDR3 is TGTGCCAGCAGCTTAGTGGCTAGCGGGGGGGCCCAGACCCAGTACTTC. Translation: CASSLVASGGAQTQYF.

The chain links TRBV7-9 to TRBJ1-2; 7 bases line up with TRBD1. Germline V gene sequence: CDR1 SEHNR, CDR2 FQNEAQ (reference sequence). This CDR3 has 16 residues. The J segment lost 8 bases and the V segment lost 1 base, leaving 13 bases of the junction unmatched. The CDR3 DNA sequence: TGTGCCAGCAGCTTAGAGCTGGACAGGATACCGGCCGGCTACACCTTC. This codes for CASSLELDRIPAGYTF. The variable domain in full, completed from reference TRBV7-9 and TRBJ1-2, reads DTGVSQNPRHKITKRGQNVTFRCDPISEHNRLYWYRQTLGQGPEFLTYFQNEAQLEKSRLLSDRFSAERPKGSFSTLEIQRTEQGDSAMYLCASSLELDRIPAGYTFGSGTRLTVV.

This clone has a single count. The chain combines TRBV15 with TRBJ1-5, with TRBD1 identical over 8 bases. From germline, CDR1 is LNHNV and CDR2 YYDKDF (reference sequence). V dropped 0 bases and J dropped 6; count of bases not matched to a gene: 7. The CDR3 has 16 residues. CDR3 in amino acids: CATSRDRAGGGQPQHF. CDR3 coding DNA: TGTGCCACCAGCAGAGATCGAGCAGGGGGCGGTCAGCCCCAGCATTTT.

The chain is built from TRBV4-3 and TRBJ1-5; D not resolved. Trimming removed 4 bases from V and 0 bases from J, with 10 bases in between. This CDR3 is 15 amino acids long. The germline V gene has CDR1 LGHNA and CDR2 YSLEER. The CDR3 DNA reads TGCGCCAGCAGCCCTATTCATTATAGCAATCAGCCCCAGCATTTT. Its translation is CASSPIHYSNQPQHF.

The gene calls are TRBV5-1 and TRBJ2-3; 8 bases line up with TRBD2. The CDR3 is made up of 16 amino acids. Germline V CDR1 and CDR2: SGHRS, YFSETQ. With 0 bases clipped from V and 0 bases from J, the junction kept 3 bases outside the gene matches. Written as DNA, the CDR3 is TGCGCCAGCAGCTTGGGACTAGCGACTAGCACAGATACGCAGTATTTT. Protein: CASSLGLATSTDTQYF.

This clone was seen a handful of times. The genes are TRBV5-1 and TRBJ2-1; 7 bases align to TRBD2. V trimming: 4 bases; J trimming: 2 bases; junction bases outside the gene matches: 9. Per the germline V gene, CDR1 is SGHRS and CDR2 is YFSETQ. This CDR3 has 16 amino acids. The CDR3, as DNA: TGCGCCAGCAGCCCCCAGGGACGGGGGGCCTACAATGAGCAGTTCTTC. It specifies CASSPQGRGAYNEQFF. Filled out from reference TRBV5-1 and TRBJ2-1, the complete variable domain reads KAGVTQTPRYLIKTRGQQVTLSCSPISGHRSVSWYQQTPGQGLQFLFEYFSETQRNKGNFPGRFSGRQFSNSRSEMNVSTLELGDSALYLCASSPQGRGAYNEQFFGPGTRLTVL.

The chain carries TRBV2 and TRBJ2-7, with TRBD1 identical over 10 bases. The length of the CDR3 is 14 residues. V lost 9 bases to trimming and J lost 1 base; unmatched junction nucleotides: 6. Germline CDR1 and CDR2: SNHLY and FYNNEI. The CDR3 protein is CASFRDRGSYEQYF. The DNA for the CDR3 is TGTGCCAGTTTCCGGGACAGGGGATCCTACGAGCAGTACTTC.

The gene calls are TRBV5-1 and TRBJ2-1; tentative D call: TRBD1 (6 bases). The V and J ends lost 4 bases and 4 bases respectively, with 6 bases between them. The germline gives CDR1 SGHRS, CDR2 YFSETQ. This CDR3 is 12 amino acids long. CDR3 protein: CASSGQYNEQFF. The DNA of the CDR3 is TGCGCCAGCAGCGGACAGTACAATGAGCAGTTCTTC.

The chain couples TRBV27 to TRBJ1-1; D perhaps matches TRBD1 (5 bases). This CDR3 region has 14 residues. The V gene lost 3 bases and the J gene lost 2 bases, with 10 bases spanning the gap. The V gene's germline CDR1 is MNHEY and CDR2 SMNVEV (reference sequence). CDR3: CASSFGGGNTEAFF. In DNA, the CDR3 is TGTGCCAGCAGTTTTGGGGGGGGAAACACTGAAGCTTTCTTT.